This T cell receptor beta chain was recovered during a study of patients and donors after allogeneic stem cell transplantation. A single record per CDR3 protein comes from TCRdb applying MiXCR to the RT-PCR reads. The sample holds fewer than 500,000 distinct CDR3 sequences, approximately 16% seen once. In its sample, this clonotype was seen a few times. The CDR3 is 14 amino acids. V shed 4 bases and J 8 bases; nucleotides not matched to a gene: 5. Sequencing was performed on blood, either unsorted or a sorted T cell fraction (not recorded which). This sequence originates from a human donor who was either an allogeneic HSCT recipient or a stem cell or donor lymphocyte infusion donor (not recorded which). It is not recorded whose cells these are; they may come from a transplant donor. The chain employs TRBV12-3 or TRBV12-4 and TRBJ1-4; 9 positions agree with TRBD1. The chain's CDR3 is CASSWTGVREKLFF. Here the CDR3 DNA reads TGTGCCAGCAGTTGGACAGGGGTTCGGGAAAAACTGTTTTTT.